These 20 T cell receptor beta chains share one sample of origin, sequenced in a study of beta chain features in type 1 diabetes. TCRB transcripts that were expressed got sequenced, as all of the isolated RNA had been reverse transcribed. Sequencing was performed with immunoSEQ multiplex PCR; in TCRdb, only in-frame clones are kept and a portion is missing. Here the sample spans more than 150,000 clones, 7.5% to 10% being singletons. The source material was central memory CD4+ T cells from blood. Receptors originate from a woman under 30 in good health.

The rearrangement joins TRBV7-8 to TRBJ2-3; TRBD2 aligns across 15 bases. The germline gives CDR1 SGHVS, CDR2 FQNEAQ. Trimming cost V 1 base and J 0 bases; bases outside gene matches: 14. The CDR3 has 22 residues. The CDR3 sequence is CASSLGLIGGLAGGPSTDTQYF. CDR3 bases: TGTGCCAGCAGCTTAGGGCTGATTGGGGGACTAGCGGGGGGACCTAGCACAGATACGCAGTATTTT.

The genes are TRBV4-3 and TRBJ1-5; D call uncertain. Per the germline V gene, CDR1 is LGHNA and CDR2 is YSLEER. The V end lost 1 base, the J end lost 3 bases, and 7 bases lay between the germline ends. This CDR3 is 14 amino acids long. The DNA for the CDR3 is TGCGCCAGCAGCCAAGGGTCGGTCAATCAGCCCCAGCATTTT. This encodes CASSQGSVNQPQHF.

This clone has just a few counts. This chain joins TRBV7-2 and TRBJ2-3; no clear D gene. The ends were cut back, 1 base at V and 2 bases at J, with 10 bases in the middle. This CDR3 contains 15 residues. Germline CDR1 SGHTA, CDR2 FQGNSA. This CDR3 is CASSLDARNTDTQYF. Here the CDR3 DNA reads TGTGCCAGCAGCTTAGACGCTAGAAACACAGATACGCAGTATTTT.

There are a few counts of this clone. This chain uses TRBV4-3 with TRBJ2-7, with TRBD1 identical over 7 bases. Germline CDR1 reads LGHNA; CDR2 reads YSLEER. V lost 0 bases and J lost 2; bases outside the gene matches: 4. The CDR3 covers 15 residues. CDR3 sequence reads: CASSQDHGTAYEQYF. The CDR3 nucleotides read TGCGCCAGCAGCCAAGACCACGGGACAGCCTACGAGCAGTACTTC.

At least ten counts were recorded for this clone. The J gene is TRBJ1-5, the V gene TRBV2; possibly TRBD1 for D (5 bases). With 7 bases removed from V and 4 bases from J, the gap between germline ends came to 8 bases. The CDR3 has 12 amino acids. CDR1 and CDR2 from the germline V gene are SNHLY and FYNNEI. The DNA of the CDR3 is TGTGCCAGCACCCAGGGAAATCAGCCCCAGCATTTT. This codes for CASTQGNQPQHF.

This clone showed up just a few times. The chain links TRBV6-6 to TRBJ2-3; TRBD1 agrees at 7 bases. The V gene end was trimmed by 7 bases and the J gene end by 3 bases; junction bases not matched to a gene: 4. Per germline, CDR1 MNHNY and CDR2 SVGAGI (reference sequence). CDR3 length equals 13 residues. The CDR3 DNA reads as TGTGCCAGCACGACAGGGCAGACAGATACGCAGTATTTT. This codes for CASTTGQTDTQYF.

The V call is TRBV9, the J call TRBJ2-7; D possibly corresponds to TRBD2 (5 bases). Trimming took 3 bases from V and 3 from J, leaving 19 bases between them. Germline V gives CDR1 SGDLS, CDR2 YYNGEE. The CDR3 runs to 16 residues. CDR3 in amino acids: CASSEGLAGMGYEQYF. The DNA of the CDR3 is TGTGCCAGCAGCGAAGGCCTAGCAGGCATGGGCTACGAGCAGTACTTC.

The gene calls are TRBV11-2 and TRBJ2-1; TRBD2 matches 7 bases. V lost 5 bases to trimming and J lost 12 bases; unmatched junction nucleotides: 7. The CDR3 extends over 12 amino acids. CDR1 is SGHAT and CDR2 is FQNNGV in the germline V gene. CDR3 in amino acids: CASSQPGGSQFF. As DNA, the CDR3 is TGTGCCAGCAGCCAACCGGGAGGATCGCAGTTCTTC.

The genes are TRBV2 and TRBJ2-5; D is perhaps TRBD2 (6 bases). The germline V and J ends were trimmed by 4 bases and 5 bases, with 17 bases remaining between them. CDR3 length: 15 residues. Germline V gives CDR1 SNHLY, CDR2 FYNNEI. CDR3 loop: CASSADSPRGETQYF. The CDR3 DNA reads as TGTGCCAGCAGTGCGGACTCCCCCCGGGGGGAGACCCAGTACTTC.

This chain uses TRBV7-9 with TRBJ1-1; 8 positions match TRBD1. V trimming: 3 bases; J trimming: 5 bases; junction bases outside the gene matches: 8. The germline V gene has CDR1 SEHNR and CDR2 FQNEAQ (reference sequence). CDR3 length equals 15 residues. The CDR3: CASSLDRVGITEAFF. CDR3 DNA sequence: TGTGCCAGCAGCTTGGACAGGGTCGGTATAACTGAAGCTTTCTTT. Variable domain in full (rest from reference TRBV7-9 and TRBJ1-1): DTGVSQNPRHKITKRGQNVTFRCDPISEHNRLYWYRQTLGQGPEFLTYFQNEAQLEKSRLLSDRFSAERPKGSFSTLEIQRTEQGDSAMYLCASSLDRVGITEAFFGQGTRLTVV.

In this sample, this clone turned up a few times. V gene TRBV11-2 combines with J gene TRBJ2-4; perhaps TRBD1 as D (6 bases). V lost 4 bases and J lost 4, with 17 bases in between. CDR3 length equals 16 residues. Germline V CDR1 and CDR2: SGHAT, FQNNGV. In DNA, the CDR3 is TGTGCCAGCAGCTACGCCCCAGGCCAGGGGAAAAACATTCAGTACTTC. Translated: CASSYAPGQGKNIQYF.

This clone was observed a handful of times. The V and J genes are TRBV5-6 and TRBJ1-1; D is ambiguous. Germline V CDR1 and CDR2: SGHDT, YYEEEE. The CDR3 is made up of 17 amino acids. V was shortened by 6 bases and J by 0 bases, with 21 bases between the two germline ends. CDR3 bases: TGTGCCAGCACTCCCTCGGAGGGTCTACGCATGAACACTGAAGCTTTCTTT. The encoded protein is CASTPSEGLRMNTEAFF. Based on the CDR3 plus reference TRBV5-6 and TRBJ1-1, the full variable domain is DAGVTQSPTHLIKTRGQQVTLRCSPKSGHDTVSWYQQALGQGPQFIFQYYEEEERQRGNFPDRFSGHQFPNYSSELNVNALLLGDSALYLCASTPSEGLRMNTEAFFGQGTRLTVV.

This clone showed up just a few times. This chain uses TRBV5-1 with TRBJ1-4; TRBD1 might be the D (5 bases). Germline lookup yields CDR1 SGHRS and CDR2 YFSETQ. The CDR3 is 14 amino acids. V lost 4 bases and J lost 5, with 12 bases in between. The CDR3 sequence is CASSRGDRNEKLFF. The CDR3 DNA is TGCGCCAGCAGCCGGGGGGACCGAAATGAAAAACTGTTTTTT.

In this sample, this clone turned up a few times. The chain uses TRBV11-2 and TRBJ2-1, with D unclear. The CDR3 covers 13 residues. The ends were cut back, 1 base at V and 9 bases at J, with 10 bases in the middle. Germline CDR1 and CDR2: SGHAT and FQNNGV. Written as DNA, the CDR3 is TGTGCCAGCAGCTTAGCCCAGCGAGGTGAGCAGTTCTTC. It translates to CASSLAQRGEQFF.

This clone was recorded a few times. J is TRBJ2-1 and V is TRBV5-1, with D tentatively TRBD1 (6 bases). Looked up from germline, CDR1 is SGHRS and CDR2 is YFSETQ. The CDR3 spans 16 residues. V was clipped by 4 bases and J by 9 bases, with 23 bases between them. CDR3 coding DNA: TGCGCCAGCAGCAGTCCCACCGGGACAAGGAACTCTGAGCAGTTCTTC. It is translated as CASSSPTGTRNSEQFF.

DNA for the CDR3: TGTGCCAGTAGTAGCTCGGGGGGCTTCGGCGGGGAGCTGTTTTTT. Its protein product is CASSSSGGFGGELFF. The J gene is TRBJ2-2, the V gene TRBV19; D perhaps matches TRBD2 (7 bases). Between the trimmed V and J ends, which lost 4 bases and 7 bases, there was a span of 16 bases. The CDR3 runs 15 residues. From germline, CDR1 is LNHDA and CDR2 SQIVND (reference sequence).

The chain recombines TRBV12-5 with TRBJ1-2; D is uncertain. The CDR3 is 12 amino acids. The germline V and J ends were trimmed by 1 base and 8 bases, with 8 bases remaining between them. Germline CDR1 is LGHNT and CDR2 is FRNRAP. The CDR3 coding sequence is TGTGCTAGTGGTTTGGACAGTTCCGGCTACACCTTC. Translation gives CASGLDSSGYTF.

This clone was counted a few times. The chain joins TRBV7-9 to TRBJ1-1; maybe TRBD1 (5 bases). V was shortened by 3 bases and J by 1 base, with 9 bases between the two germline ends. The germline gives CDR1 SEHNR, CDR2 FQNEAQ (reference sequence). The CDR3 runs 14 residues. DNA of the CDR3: TGTGCCAGCAGCTTTCAGGGCGAGAACACTGAAGCTTTCTTT. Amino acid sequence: CASSFQGENTEAFF.

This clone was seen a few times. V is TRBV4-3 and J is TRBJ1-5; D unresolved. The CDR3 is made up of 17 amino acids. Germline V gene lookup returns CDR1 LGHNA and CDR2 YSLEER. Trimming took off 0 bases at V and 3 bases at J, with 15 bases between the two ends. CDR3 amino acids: CASSQDTEGRFNQPQHF. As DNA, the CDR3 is TGCGCCAGCAGCCAAGATACCGAAGGGAGGTTCAATCAGCCCCAGCATTTT.

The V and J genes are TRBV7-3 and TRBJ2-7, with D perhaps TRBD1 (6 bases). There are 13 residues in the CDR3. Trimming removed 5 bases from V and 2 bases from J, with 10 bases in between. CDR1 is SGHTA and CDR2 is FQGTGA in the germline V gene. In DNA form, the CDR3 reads TGTGCCAGCAGCCCTGGACAGACCTACGAGCAGTACTTC. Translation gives CASSPGQTYEQYF.